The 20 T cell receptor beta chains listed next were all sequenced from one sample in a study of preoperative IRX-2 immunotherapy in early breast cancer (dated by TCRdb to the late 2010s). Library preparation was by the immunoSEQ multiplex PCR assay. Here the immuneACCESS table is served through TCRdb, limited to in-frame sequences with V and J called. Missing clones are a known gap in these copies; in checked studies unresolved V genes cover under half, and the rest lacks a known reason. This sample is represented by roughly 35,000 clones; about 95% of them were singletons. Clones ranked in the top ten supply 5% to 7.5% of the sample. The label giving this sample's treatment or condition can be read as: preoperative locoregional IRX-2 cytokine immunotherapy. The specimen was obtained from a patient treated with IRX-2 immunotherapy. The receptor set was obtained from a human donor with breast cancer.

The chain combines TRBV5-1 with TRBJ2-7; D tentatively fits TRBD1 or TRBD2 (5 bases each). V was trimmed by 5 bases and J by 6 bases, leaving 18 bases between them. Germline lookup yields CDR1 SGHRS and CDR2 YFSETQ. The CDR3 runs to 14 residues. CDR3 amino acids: CASRSGPPVGEQYF. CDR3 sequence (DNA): TGCGCCAGCAGGTCGGGACCGCCGGTTGGCGAGCAGTACTTC.

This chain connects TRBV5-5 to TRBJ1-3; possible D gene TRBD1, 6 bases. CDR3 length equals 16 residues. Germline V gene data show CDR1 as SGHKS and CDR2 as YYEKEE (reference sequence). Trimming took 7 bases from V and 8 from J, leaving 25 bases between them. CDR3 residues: CASRKLRDNPRDTIYF. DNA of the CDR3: TGTGCCAGCCGCAAACTCCGGGACAATCCCCGGGACACCATATATTTT.

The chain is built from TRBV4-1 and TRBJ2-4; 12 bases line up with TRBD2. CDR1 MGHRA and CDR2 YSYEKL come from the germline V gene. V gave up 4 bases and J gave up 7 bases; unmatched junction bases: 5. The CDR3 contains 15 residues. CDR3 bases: TGCGCCAGCAGCCCCGGACTAGCGGGACGGAACATTCAGTACTTC. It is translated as CASSPGLAGRNIQYF.

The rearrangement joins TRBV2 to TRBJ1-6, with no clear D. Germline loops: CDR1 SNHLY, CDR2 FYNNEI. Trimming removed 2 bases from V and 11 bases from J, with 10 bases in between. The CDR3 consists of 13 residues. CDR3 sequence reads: CASSESVRTPLHF. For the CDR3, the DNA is TGTGCCAGCAGTGAATCGGTTAGGACACCCCTCCACTTT. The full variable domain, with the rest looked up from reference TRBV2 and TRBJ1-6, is EPEVTQTPSHQVTQMGQEVILRCVPISNHLYFYWYRQILGQKVEFLVSFYNNEISEKSEIFDDQFSVERPDGSNFTLKIRSTKLEDSAMYFCASSESVRTPLHFGNGTRLTVT.

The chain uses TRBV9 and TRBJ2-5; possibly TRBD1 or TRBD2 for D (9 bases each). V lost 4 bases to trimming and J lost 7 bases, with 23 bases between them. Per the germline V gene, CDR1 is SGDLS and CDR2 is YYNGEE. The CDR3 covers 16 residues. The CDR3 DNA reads TGTGCCAGCAGCAGCCCTAGCGGGGAGACAGGGGGGACCCAGTACTTC. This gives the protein CASSSPSGETGGTQYF.

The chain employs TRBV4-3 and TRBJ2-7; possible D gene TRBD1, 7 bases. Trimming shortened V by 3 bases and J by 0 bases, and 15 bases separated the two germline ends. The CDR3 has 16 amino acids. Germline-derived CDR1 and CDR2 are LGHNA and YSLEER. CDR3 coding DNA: TGCGCCAGCAGCCAGGAGGGGGCCCAGAGCTCCTACGAGCAGTACTTC. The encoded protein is CASSQEGAQSSYEQYF.

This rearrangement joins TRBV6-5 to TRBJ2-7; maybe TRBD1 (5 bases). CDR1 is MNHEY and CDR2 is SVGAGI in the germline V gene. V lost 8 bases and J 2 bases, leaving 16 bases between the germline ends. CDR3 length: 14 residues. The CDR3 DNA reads TGTGCCAGCGTCCAGAGGACACCCCCCTACGAGCAGTACTTC. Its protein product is CASVQRTPPYEQYF.

CDR3 protein: CASSDPQGSGGIQETQYF. CDR3 sequence (DNA): TGTGCCAGCAGTGATCCTCAAGGTAGCGGGGGGATACAAGAGACCCAGTACTTC. The rearrangement joins TRBV25-1 to TRBJ2-5; 10 positions match TRBD2. Trimming took 3 bases from V and 2 from J; bases not matched to a gene: 12. Germline CDR1 MGHDK, CDR2 SYGVNS. The CDR3 extends over 18 amino acids. The complete variable domain, with remaining parts taken from reference TRBV25-1 and TRBJ2-5, reads EADIYQTPRYLVIGTGKKITLECSQTMGHDKMYWYQQDPGMELHLIHYSYGVNSTEKGDLSSESTVSRIRTEHFPLTLESARPSHTSQYLCASSDPQGSGGIQETQYFGPGTRLLVL.

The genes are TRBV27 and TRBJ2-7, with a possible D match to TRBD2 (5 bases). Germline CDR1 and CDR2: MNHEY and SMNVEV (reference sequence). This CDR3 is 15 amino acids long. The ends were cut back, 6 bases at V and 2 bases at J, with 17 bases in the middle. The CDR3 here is CASSTGFPRTYEQYF. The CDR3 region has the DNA TGTGCCAGCAGCACGGGGTTCCCCCGAACCTACGAGCAGTACTTC.

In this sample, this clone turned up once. In DNA form, the CDR3 reads TGTGCCAGCAGCCGAGTTGCGAATGAGCAGTTCTTC. This translates into CASSRVANEQFF. The chain has TRBV6-5 and TRBJ2-1; D gene ambiguous. Germline V gives CDR1 MNHEY, CDR2 SVGAGI. V was shortened by 6 bases and J by 7 bases, with 10 bases between the two germline ends. The CDR3 runs to 12 residues.

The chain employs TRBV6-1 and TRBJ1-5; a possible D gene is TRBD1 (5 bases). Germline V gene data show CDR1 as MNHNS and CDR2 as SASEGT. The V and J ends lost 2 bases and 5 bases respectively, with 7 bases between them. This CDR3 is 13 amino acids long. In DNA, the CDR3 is TGTGCCAGCAGTGAATGGGGGGATCAGCCCCAGCATTTT. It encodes CASSEWGDQPQHF.

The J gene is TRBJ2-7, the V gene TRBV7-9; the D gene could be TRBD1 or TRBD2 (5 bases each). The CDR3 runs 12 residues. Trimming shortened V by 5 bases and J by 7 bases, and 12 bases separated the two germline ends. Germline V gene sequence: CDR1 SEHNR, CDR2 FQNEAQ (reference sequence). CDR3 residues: CASSPGPREQYF. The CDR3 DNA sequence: TGTGCCAGCAGCCCGGGACCTCGGGAGCAGTACTTC. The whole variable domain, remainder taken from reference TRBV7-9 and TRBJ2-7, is DTGVSQNPRHKITKRGQNVTFRCDPISEHNRLYWYRQTLGQGPEFLTYFQNEAQLEKSRLLSDRFSAERPKGSFSTLEIQRTEQGDSAMYLCASSPGPREQYFGPGTRLTVT.

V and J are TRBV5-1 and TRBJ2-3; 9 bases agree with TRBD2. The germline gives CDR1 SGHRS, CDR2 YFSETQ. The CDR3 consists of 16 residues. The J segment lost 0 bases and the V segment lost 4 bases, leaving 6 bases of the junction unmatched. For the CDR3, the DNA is TGCGCCAGCAGCCCTACGACTAGCGGTAGCACAGATACGCAGTATTTT. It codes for CASSPTTSGSTDTQYF.

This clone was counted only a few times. CDR3 sequence: CASSFSGTSEQETQYF. The DNA of the CDR3 is TGCGCCAGCAGCTTTAGCGGGACTAGCGAACAAGAGACCCAGTACTTC. The rearrangement joins TRBV4-3 to TRBJ2-5, with 10 bases matching TRBD2. Looked up from germline, CDR1 is LGHNA and CDR2 is YSLEER. Trimming at V came to 5 bases and at J to 2 bases, leaving 8 bases not matched to a gene. The CDR3 extends over 16 amino acids.

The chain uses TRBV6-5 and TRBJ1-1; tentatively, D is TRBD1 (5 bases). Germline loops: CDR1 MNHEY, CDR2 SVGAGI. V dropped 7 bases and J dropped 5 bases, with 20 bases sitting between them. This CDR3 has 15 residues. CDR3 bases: TGTGCCAGCATTCCCCCTTTGGGGGGAAAAACTGAAGCTTTCTTT. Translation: CASIPPLGGKTEAFF.

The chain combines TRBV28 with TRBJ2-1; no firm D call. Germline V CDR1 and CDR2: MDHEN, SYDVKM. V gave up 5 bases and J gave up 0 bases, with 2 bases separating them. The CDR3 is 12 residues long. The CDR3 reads CASSVSYNEQFF. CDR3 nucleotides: TGTGCCAGCAGTGTCTCCTACAATGAGCAGTTCTTC.

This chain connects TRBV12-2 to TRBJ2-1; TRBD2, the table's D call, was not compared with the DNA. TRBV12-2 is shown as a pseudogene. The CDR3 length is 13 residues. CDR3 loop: CASRLGTYNEQFF. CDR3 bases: TGTGCAAGTCGCTTAGGGACTTACAATGAGCAGTTCTTC.

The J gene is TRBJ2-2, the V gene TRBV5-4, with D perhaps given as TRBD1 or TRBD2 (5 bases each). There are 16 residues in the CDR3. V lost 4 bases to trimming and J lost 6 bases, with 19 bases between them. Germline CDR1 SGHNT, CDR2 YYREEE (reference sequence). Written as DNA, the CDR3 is TGTGCCAGCAGCACTAAACTTAGGGGAGACGCCGGGGAGCTGTTTTTT. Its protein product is CASSTKLRGDAGELFF.

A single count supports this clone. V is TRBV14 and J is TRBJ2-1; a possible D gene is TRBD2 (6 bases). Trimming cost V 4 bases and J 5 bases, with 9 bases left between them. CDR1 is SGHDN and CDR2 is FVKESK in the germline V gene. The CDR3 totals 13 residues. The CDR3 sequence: CASSRGVNNEQFF. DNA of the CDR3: TGTGCCAGCAGCCGGGGGGTAAACAATGAGCAGTTCTTC.

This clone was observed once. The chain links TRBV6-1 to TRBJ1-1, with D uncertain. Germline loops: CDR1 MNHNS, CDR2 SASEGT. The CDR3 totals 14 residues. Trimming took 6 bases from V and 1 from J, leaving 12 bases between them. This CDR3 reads CASSRSVGNTEAFF. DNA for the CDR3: TGTGCCAGCAGCAGGAGTGTGGGGAACACTGAAGCTTTCTTT.